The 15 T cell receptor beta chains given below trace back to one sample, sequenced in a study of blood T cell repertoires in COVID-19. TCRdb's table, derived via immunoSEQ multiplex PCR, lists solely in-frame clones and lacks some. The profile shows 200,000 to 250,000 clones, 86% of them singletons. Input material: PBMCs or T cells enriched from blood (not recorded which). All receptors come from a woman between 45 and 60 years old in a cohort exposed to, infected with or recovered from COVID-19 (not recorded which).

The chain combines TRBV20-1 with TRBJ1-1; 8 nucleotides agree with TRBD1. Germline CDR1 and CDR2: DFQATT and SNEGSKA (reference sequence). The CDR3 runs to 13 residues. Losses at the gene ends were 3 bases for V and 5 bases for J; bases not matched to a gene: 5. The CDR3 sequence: CSASLDRVTEAFF. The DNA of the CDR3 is TGCAGTGCTAGTCTGGACAGGGTAACTGAAGCTTTCTTT.

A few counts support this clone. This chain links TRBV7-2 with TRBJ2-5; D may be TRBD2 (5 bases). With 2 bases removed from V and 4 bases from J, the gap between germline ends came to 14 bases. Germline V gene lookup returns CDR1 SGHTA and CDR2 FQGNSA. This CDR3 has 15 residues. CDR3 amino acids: CASSLLAAGGETQYF. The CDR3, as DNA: TGTGCCAGCAGCTTACTGGCAGCCGGAGGAGAGACCCAGTACTTC.

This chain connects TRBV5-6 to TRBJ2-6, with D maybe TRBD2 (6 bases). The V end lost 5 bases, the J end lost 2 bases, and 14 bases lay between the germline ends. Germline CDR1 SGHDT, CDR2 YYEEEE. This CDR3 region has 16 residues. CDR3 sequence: CASSSGSPTGANVLTF. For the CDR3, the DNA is TGTGCCAGCAGTTCCGGGAGCCCGACTGGGGCCAACGTCCTGACTTTC.

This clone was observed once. The CDR3 spells CASSRSGPEAFF. Written as DNA, the CDR3 is TGTGCCAGCAGCCGGTCCGGTCCTGAAGCTTTCTTT. V is TRBV6-2 or TRBV6-3 and J is TRBJ1-1; D call uncertain. The V end was cut by 6 bases, the J end by 6 bases, with 11 bases between. The CDR3 extends over 12 amino acids. Looked up from germline, CDR1 is MNHEY and CDR2 is SVGEGT.

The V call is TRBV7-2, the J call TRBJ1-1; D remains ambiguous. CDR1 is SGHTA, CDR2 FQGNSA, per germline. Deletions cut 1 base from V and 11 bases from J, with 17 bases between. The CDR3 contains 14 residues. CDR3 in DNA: TGTGCCAGCAGCTTAGATGATGCGCTGTTGAGGGCTTTCTTT. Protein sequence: CASSLDDALLRAFF.

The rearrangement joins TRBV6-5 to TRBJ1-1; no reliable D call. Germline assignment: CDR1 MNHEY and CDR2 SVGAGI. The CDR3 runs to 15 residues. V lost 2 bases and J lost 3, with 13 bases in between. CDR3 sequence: CASSYAQSGDTEAFF. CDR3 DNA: TGTGCCAGCAGTTACGCCCAAAGCGGGGACACTGAAGCTTTCTTT.

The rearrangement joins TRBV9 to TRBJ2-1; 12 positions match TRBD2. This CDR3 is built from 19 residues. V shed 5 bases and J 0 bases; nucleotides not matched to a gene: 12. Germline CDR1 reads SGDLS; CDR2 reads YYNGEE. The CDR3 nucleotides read TGTGCCAGCAGAACTAGCGGGGGGCCGCCCTTAAGCTCCTACAATGAGCAGTTCTTC. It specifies CASRTSGGPPLSSYNEQFF. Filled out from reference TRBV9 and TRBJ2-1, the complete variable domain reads DSGVTQTPKHLITATGQRVTLRCSPRSGDLSVYWYQQSLDQGLQFLIQYYNGEERAKGNILERFSAQQFPDLHSELNLSSLELGDSALYFCASRTSGGPPLSSYNEQFFGPGTRLTVL.

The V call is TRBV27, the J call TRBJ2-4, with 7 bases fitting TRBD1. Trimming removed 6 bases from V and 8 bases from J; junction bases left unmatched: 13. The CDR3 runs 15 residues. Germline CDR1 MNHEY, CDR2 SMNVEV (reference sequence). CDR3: CASSSPSRQGYIQYF. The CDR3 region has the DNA TGTGCCAGCAGCTCACCCTCCAGACAGGGTTACATTCAGTACTTC.

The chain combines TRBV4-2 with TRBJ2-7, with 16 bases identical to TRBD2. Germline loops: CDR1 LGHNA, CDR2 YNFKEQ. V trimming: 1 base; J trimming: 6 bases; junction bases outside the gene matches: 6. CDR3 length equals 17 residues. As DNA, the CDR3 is TGTGCCAGCAGCCAAGCTGTGGGGACTAGCGGGGGGGGCGAGCAGTACTTC. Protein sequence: CASSQAVGTSGGGEQYF.

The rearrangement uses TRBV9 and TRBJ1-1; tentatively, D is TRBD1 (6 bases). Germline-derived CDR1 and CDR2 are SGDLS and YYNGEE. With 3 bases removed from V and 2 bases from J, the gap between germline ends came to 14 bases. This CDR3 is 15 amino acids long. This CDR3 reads CASSAQQGLNTEAFF. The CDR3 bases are TGTGCCAGCAGCGCTCAACAGGGTTTAAACACTGAAGCTTTCTTT.

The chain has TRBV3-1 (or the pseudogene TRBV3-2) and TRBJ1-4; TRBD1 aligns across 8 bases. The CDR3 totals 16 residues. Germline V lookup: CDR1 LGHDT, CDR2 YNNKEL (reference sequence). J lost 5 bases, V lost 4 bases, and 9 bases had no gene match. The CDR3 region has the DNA TGTGCCAGCAGCCCTTTTAGGACAGGGACGAATGAAAAACTGTTTTTT. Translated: CASSPFRTGTNEKLFF.

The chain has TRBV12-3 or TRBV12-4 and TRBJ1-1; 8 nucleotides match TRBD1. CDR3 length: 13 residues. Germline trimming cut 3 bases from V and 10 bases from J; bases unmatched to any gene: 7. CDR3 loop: CASSFYDRGPAFF. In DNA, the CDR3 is TGTGCCAGCAGTTTTTACGACAGGGGCCCAGCTTTCTTT.

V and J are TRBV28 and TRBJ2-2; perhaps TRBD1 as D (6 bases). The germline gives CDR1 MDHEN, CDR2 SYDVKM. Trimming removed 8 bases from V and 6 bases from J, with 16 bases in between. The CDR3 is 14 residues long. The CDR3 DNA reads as TGTGCCAGCCGGGGCACAGGGTCCCCCGGGGAGCTGTTTTTT. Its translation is CASRGTGSPGELFF.

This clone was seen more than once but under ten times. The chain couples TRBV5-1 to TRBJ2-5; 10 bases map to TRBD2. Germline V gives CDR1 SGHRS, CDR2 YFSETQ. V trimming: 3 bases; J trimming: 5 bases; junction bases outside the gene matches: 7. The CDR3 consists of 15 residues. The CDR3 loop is CASSYSGGAAETQYF. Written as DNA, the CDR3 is TGCGCCAGCAGCTACAGCGGGGGGGCCGCTGAGACCCAGTACTTC.

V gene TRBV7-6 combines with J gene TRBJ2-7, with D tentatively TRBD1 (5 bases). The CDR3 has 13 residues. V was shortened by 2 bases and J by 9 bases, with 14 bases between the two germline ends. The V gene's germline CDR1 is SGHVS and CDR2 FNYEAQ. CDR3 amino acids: CASSLSGPGVQYF. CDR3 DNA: TGTGCCAGCAGCTTATCAGGGCCAGGAGTGCAGTACTTC.